This TCR beta chain was sequenced during a study of shared clonotypes between healthy human individuals. CD45RO-negative cells were positively selected for CCR7, leaving out terminally differentiated effector memory CD45RA+ cells. HIV-negative, healthy adults without recent acute infections or vaccinations were the donors. As processed by the authors: ImmunoSEQ output held junction-only sequences without quality scores, so filtering differed. Profiling relied on immunoSEQ multiplex PCR, and the TCRdb table lists in-frame clones only, not all of them. That table is the source of V, J and clone size, and D and trimming were worked out from the DNA. The profile covers just over 2,000,000 clones, with roughly 94% appearing a single time and about 1.1% taken by the ten largest. This CDR3 spans 15 amino acids. CDR1 and CDR2 (germline): MNHEY, SMNVEV (reference sequence). V was clipped by 1 base and J by 3 bases, with 7 bases between them.

The TCR comes from a man between 18 and 35 years old in good health. The chain links TRBV27 to TRBJ1-6; D remains ambiguous. The sequenced sample consisted of naive CD8+ T cells sorted from blood. The CDR3 DNA follows: TGTGCCAGCAGTTTATTACCAATCTATAATTCACCCCTCCACTTT. Translating it yields CASSLLPIYNSPLHF.